This T cell receptor (beta chain) was found in a study of blood T cell repertoires in COVID-19. Study at large: Acute and convalescent COVID-19 samples came from the United States, Italy and Spain.

Germline loops: CDR1 SGHRS, CDR2 YFSETQ. Germline trimming cut 0 bases from V and 3 bases from J; bases unmatched to any gene: 6. This CDR3 is built from 16 residues. Assay: immunoSEQ multiplex PCR; the TCRdb copy retains only in-frame clones and omits some. Here the sample spans around 310,000 clones, about 88% being singletons. The chain couples TRBV5-1 to TRBJ1-5, with 7 bases identical to TRBD1. Sequencing was performed on peripheral blood. The TCR was taken from a woman aged 55-69 years with acute or convalescent COVID-19. CDR3: CASSLGAGGPNQPQHF. CDR3 in DNA: TGCGCCAGCAGCTTGGGGGCAGGGGGTCCCAATCAGCCCCAGCATTTT.